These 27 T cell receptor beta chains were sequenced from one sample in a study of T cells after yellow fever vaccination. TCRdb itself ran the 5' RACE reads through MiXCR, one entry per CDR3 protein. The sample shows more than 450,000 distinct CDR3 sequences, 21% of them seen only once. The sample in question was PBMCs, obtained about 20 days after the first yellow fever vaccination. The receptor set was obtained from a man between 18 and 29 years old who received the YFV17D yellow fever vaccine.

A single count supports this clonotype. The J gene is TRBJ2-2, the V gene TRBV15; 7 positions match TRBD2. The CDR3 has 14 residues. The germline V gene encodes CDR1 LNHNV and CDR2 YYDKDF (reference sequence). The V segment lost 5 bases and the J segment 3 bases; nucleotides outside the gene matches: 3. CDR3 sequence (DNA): TGTGCCACCAGCGGGGGGGAGGACACCGGGGAGCTGTTTTTT. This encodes CATSGGEDTGELFF.

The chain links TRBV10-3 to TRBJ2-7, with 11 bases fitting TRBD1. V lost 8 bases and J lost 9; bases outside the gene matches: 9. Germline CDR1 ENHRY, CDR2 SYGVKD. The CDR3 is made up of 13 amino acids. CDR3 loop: CAIGQGAELGQYV. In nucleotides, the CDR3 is TGTGCCATCGGACAGGGGGCTGAATTGGGGCAGTACGTC.

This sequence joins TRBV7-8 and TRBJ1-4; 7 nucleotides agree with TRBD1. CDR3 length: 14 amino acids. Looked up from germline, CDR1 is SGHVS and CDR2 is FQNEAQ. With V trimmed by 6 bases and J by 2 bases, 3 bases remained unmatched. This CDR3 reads CASSEGGTNEKLFF. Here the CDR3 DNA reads TGTGCCAGCAGTGAAGGGGGCACTAATGAAAAACTGTTTTTT.

The CDR3 region is CASRGGAGNTIYF. The CDR3, as DNA: TGTGCCAGCAGAGGGGGGGCTGGAAACACCATATATTTT. The V call is TRBV9, the J call TRBJ1-3; D perhaps matches TRBD1 (6 bases). From germline, CDR1 is SGDLS and CDR2 YYNGEE. The CDR3 extends over 13 amino acids. V gave up 5 bases and J gave up 2 bases, with 8 bases separating them.

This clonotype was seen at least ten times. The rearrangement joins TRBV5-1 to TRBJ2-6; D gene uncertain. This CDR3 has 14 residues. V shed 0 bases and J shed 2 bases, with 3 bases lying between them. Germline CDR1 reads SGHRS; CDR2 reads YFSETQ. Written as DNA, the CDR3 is TGCGCCAGCAGCTTGGAAGCTGGGGCCAACGTCCTGACTTTC. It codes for CASSLEAGANVLTF.

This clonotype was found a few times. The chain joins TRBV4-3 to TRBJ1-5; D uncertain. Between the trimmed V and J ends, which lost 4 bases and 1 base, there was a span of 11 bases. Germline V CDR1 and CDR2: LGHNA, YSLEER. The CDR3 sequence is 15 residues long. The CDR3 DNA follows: TGCGCCAGCAGCCCAAGACCTGGGAGCAATCAGCCCCAGCATTTT. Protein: CASSPRPGSNQPQHF.

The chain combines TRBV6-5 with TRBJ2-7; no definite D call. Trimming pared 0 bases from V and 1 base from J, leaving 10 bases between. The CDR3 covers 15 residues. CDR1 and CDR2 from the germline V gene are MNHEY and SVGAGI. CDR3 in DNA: TGTGCCAGCAGTTACTCTGGGGATTCTTCCTACGAGCAGTACTTC. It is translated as CASSYSGDSSYEQYF.

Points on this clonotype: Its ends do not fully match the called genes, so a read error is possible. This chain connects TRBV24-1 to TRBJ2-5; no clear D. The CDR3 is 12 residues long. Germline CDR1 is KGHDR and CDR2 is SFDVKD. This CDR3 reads CATSDRKETHYF. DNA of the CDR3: TGTGCCACCAGTGATAGAAAGGAGACCCATTACTTC.

This CDR3 is CASSIMSSETQYF. As DNA, the CDR3 is TGTGCCAGCAGCATAATGTCCTCGGAGACCCAGTACTTC. The chain recombines TRBV7-2 with TRBJ2-5; no reliable D call. Between the trimmed V and J ends, which lost 5 bases and 5 bases, there was a span of 12 bases. Germline V gives CDR1 SGHTA, CDR2 FQGNSA. This CDR3 contains 13 residues.

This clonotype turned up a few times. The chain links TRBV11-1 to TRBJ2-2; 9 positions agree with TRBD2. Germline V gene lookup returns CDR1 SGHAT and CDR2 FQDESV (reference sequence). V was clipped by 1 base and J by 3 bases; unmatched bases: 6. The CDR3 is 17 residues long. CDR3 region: CASSLEVLAGHTGELFF. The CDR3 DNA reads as TGTGCCAGCAGCTTAGAGGTCCTAGCGGGGCACACCGGGGAGCTGTTTTTT.

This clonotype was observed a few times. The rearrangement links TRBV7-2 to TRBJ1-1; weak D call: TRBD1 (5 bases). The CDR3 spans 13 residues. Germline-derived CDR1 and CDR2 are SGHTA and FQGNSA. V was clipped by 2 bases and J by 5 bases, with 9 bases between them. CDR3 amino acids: CASSLLRVTEAFF. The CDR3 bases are TGTGCCAGCAGCTTACTCAGGGTAACTGAAGCTTTCTTT.

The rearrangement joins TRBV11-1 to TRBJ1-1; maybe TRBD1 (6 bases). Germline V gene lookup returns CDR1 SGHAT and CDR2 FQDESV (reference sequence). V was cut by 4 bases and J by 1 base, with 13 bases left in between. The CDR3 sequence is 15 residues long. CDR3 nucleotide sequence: TGTGCCAGCAGCTCCTGGGGACAACCGAACACTGAAGCTTTCTTT. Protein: CASSSWGQPNTEAFF.

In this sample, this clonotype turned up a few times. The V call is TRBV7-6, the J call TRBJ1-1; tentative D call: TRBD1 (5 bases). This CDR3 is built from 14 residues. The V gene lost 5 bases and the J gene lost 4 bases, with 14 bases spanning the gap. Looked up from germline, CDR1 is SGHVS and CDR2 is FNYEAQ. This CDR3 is CASSTNTGGTEAFF. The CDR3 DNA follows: TGTGCCAGCAGCACTAACACGGGGGGCACTGAAGCTTTCTTT.

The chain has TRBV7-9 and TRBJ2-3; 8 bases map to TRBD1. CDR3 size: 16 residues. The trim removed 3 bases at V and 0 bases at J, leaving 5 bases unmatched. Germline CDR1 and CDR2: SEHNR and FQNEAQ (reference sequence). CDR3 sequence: CASSLDRETSTDTQYF. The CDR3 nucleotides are TGTGCCAGCAGCTTGGACAGGGAAACTAGCACAGATACGCAGTATTTT.

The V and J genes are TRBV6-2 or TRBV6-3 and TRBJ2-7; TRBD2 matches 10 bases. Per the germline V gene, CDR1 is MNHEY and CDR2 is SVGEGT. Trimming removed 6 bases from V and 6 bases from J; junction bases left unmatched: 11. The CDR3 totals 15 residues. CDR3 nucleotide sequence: TGTGCCAGCAGCCATAGCGGGGGGACCCCGGGCGAGCAGTACGTC. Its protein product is CASSHSGGTPGEQYV.

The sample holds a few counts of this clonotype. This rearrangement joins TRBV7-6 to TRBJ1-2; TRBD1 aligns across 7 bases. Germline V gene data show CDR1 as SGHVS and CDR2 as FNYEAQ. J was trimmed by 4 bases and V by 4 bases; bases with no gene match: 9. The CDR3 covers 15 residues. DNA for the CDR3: TGTGCCAGCAGCTCATATTCTTCAGGGGGCTATGGCTACACCTTC. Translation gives CASSSYSSGGYGYTF.

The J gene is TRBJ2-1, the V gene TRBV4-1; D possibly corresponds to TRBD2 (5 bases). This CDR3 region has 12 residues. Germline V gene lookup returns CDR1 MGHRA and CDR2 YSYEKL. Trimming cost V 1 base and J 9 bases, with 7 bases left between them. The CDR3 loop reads CASSQVRAEQFF. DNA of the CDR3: TGCGCCAGCAGCCAAGTGAGGGCTGAGCAGTTCTTC.

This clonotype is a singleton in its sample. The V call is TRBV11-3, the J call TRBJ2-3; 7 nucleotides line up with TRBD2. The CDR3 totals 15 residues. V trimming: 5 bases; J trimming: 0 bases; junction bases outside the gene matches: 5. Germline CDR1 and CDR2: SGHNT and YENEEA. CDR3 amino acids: CASSPKLASTDTQYF. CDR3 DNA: TGTGCCAGCAGCCCCAAACTAGCGAGCACAGATACGCAGTATTTT.

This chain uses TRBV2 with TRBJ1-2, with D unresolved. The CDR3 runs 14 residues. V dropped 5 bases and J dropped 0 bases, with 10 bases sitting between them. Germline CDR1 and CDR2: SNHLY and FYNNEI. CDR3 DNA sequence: TGTGCCAGCAGTCTAATTGGGCCTAACTATGGCTACACCTTC. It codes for CASSLIGPNYGYTF.

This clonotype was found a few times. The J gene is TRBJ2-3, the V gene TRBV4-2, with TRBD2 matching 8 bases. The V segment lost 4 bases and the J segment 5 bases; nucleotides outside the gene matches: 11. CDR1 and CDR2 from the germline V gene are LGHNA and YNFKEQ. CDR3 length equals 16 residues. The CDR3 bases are TGTGCCAGCAGCCGGGCGGGCGGGGGGCCAGTAGATACGCAGTATTTT. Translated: CASSRAGGGPVDTQYF.

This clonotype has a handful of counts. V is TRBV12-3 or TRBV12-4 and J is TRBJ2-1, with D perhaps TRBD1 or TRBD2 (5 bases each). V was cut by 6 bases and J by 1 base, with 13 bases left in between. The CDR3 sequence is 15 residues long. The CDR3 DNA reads TGTGCCAGCAGGCGAGGGGTGATGTCCTACAATGAGCAGTTCTTC. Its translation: CASRRGVMSYNEQFF.

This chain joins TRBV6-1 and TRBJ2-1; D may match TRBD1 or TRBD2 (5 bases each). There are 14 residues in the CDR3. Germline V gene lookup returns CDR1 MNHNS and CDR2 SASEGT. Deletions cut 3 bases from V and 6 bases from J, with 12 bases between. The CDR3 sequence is CASSEWSGSNEQFF. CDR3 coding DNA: TGTGCCAGCAGTGAGTGGTCAGGGAGCAATGAGCAGTTCTTC.

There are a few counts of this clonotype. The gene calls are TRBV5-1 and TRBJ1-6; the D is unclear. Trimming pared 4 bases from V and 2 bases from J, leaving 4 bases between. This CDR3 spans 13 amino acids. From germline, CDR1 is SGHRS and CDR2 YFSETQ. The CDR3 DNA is TGCGCCAGCAGCCAGACCTATAATTCACCCCTCCACTTT. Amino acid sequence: CASSQTYNSPLHF.

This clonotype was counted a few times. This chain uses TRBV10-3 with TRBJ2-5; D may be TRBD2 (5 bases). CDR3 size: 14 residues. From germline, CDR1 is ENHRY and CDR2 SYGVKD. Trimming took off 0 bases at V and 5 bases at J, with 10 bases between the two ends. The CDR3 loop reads CAISESGSQETQYF. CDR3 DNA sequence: TGTGCCATCAGTGAGTCAGGGAGCCAGGAGACCCAGTACTTC.

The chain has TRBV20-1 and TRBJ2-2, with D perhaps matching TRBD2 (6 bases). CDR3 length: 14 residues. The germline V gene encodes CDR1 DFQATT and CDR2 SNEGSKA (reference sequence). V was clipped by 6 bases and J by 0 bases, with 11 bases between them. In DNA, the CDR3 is TGCAGTGCGCGGGACCGCTCGAACACCGGGGAGCTGTTTTTT. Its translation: CSARDRSNTGELFF.

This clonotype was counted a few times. The CDR3 DNA reads as TGTGCCAGCAGCTCGGGGACTAGTGGTACCCACGAGCAGTACTTC. Protein sequence: CASSSGTSGTHEQYF. V and J are TRBV7-3 and TRBJ2-7; 8 positions agree with TRBD2. V shed 4 bases and J 5 bases; nucleotides not matched to a gene: 10. This CDR3 spans 15 amino acids. The germline CDR1 and CDR2 sequences are SGHTA and FQGTGA.

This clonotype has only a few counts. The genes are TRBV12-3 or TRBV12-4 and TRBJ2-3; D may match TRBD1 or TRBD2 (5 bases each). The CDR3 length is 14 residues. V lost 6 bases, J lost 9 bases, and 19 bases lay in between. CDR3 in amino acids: CASRPGPSRNTQYF. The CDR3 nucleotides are TGTGCCAGCAGGCCGGGACCCAGCCGGAACACGCAGTATTTT.